The present T cell receptor beta chain was sequenced within a study of human T cells and chemical hapten exposure. Whole-study context: The use of 2% DPC on around 2 cm by around 2 cm of upper inner arm skin constituted sensitization.

Time point meaning: patch test 3, about 24 weeks after DPC sensitization. Stated treatment: therapeutic diphenylcyclopropenone sensitization with weekly scalp DPC. TCRdb processed the RACE reads anew with MiXCR; each CDR3 protein has one entry. The sample holds over 55,000 distinct CDR3 sequences, over 8.5% seen once. Study observations and caveats: Healthy people's immune response may differ from that of the donors, who had alopecia.

Regarding this clonotype: What it binds is not known.

Trimming left V 2 bases short and J 7 bases short, with 14 bases between. In germline, CDR1 is KGHSH, CDR2 LQKENI. The CDR3 is 15 residues long. The TCR was taken from a woman aged 50 to 60 with alopecia areata. Some clones in this sample may be carry-over from other donors' samples. The rearrangement joins TRBV18 to TRBJ1-4; D perhaps matches TRBD1 (6 bases). The material was whole blood, obtained in connection with sensitization to the hapten diphenylcyclopropenone (DPC). The CDR3 sequence: CASSPTGAEGEKLFF. CDR3 DNA: TGTGCCAGCTCACCAACGGGGGCGGAAGGTGAAAAACTGTTTTTT.